Included here is one T cell receptor beta chain sequence, with context. The sample is drawn from a study of blood T cell repertoires in COVID-19. About the study: Sites across the United States, Italy and Spain contributed samples from acute and convalescent COVID-19. Sources were T cells, B-cell-depleted T cells, or PBMCs; the material itself was cDNA or gDNA.

How the authors handled the data: Amplified reference gene primers provided the basis for estimating nucleated cell counts. Assay used: immunoSEQ multiplex PCR; TCRdb lists only in-frame clones, some missing. V and J calls and clone size are given by that table; D and trimming were obtained from the DNA. This table has roughly 100,000 clones, more than 70% appearing once. The sequencing sample was made of peripheral blood. This receptor was identified in a human donor in a cohort sampled during active COVID-19.

The CDR3 here is CAWTTQEFYEQYF. DNA for the CDR3: TGTGCCTGGACCACACAGGAGTTTTACGAGCAGTACTTC. The chain joins TRBV30 to TRBJ2-7; D possibly corresponds to TRBD1 (5 bases). The length of the CDR3 is 13 residues. Trimming shortened V by 4 bases and J by 4 bases, and 14 bases separated the two germline ends. In germline, CDR1 is GTSNPN, CDR2 SVGIG (reference sequence).